The 14 T cell receptor beta chains below all came from one sample that was sequenced in a study of a mutant IDH1 vaccine in newly diagnosed glioma. TCRdb's table, derived via immunoSEQ multiplex PCR, lists solely in-frame clones and lacks some. The table shows 50,000 or so clones, with roughly 89% occurring only once. The time point denotes: baseline, week 1 (first vaccination visit). Treatment specified: pre-vaccination baseline after standard-of-care therapy. This sample comprised PBMCs, obtained from a glioma patient treated with radiotherapy, temozolomide or both. These receptors all stem from a man in his forties with glioma.

This chain uses TRBV5-5 with TRBJ2-3, with D perhaps TRBD2 (6 bases). The ends were cut back, 10 bases at V and 2 bases at J, with 14 bases in the middle. This CDR3 spans 13 amino acids. Germline V gene lookup returns CDR1 SGHKS and CDR2 YYEKEE (reference sequence). The CDR3 DNA sequence: TGTGCCTCCCCGGGACTGACCACAGATACGCAGTATTTT. Its translation is CASPGLTTDTQYF.

The chain recombines TRBV10-3 with TRBJ2-1; 10 bases agree with TRBD1. CDR3 length equals 16 residues. Germline V CDR1 and CDR2: ENHRY, SYGVKD. J gave up 2 bases and V 4 bases, and 5 bases lay outside the gene matches. CDR3 sequence (DNA): TGTGCCATCAGTGCTTGGACAGGGGGGACCTACAATGAGCAGTTCTTC. This gives the protein CAISAWTGGTYNEQFF.

The CDR3 loop reads CASFDEREAVNEQFF. In DNA, the CDR3 is TGTGCCAGTTTTGACGAGCGGGAGGCGGTCAATGAGCAGTTCTTC. The rearrangement joins TRBV19 to TRBJ2-1, with TRBD2 matching 9 bases. After removal of 8 bases from V and 6 bases from J, the junction contained 11 bases not matched to a gene. Germline CDR1 LNHDA, CDR2 SQIVND (reference sequence). This CDR3 comprises 15 residues.

The rearrangement joins TRBV6-1 to TRBJ1-3; D remains unclear. The length of the CDR3 is 14 residues. Deletions cut 6 bases from V and 0 bases from J, with 9 bases between. The germline V gene has CDR1 MNHNS and CDR2 SASEGT. As DNA, the CDR3 is TGTGCCAGCAGAGAACCCAGCTCTGGAAACACCATATATTTT. Amino acid sequence: CASREPSSGNTIYF.

This sequence joins TRBV12-2 and TRBJ1-1. TRBV12-2 is annotated as a pseudogene. CDR3 length: 15 residues. The CDR3 DNA reads as TGTGCAAGTCGCTTAGCGGGGACTCCCGTGGTGGGAGCTTTCTTT. Translating gives CASRLAGTPVVGAFF.

In its sample, this clone was seen once. V and J are TRBV6-6 and TRBJ2-3; 7 nucleotides match TRBD1. Germline assignment: CDR1 MNHNY and CDR2 SVGAGI (reference sequence). This CDR3 has 13 residues. The trim removed 7 bases at V and 2 bases at J, leaving 3 bases unmatched. CDR3 protein: CASTGGFTDTQYF. In DNA form, the CDR3 reads TGTGCCAGCACAGGGGGATTCACAGATACGCAGTATTTT.

CDR3 nucleotides: TGTGCCAGCAGCCCAAGGGGACAGCTTGAAGAGACCCAGTACTTC. Its translation: CASSPRGQLEETQYF. The chain combines TRBV9 with TRBJ2-5; 7 bases align to TRBD1. Per germline, CDR1 SGDLS and CDR2 YYNGEE. Losses at the gene ends were 4 bases for V and 3 bases for J; bases not matched to a gene: 9. The length of the CDR3 is 15 residues.

V is TRBV5-1 and J is TRBJ2-4; D gene ambiguous. The CDR3 is 15 amino acids. Germline-derived CDR1 and CDR2 are SGHRS and YFSETQ. Between the trimmed V and J ends, which lost 0 bases and 8 bases, there was a span of 15 bases. CDR3 sequence (DNA): TGCGCCAGCAGCTTGGCCCCGTCGGGTGCGGACATTCAGTACTTC. This codes for CASSLAPSGADIQYF.

The chain couples TRBV7-9 to TRBJ2-7; D ambiguous. Germline V gene data show CDR1 as SEHNR and CDR2 as FQNEAQ (reference sequence). V was trimmed by 5 bases and J by 2 bases, leaving 10 bases between them. This CDR3 spans 13 amino acids. The DNA of the CDR3 is TGTGCCAGCAGCCGTCGCGGTACCTACGAGCAGTACTTC. This encodes CASSRRGTYEQYF.

This chain joins TRBV7-2 and TRBJ1-4; a weak D match, TRBD1 (5 bases). The CDR3 sequence is 15 residues long. V shed 5 bases and J shed 2 bases, with 12 bases lying between them. Germline lookup yields CDR1 SGHTA and CDR2 FQGNSA. Here the CDR3 DNA reads TGTGCCAGCAGCCCCCAGGGATCCACTAATGAAAAACTGTTTTTT. Its protein is CASSPQGSTNEKLFF.

This clone showed up just a few times. The genes are TRBV5-4 and TRBJ2-2, with 14 bases lining up with TRBD2. The CDR3 is 16 residues long. V shed 4 bases, J shed 6 bases, and the junction held 5 bases outside the gene matches. CDR1 SGHNT and CDR2 YYREEE come from the germline V gene (reference sequence). The CDR3 nucleotides read TGTGCCAGCAGCCAGGGACTAGCGGGAGTCTCCGGGGAGCTGTTTTTT. Translated: CASSQGLAGVSGELFF.

The V gene is TRBV7-2, the J gene TRBJ1-1; maybe TRBD1 (5 bases). The CDR3 covers 14 residues. The V end was cut by 6 bases, the J end by 4 bases, with 15 bases between. CDR1 is SGHTA, CDR2 FQGNSA, per germline. The CDR3 DNA reads as TGTGCCAGCAGGGAAGGGGTGTCGGTCACTGAAGCTTTCTTT. It translates to CASREGVSVTEAFF. The variable domain in full, with the rest retrieved from reference TRBV7-2 and TRBJ1-1, is GAGVSQSPSNKVTEKGKDVELRCDPISGHTALYWYRQSLGQGLEFLIYFQGNSAPDKSGLPSDRFSAERTGGSVSTLTIQRTQQEDSAVYLCASREGVSVTEAFFGQGTRLTVV.

The CDR3 region is CASSDSSGANVLTF. In nucleotides, the CDR3 is TGTGCCAGCTCTGACAGCTCTGGGGCCAACGTCCTGACTTTC. The V gene is TRBV2, the J gene TRBJ2-6; maybe TRBD1 (5 bases). Trimming took 8 bases from V and 0 from J, leaving 8 bases between them. The CDR3 spans 14 residues. Germline V gene lookup returns CDR1 SNHLY and CDR2 FYNNEI.

The rearrangement joins TRBV7-9 to TRBJ2-6, with a tentative D call TRBD1 (6 bases). Germline V CDR1 and CDR2: SEHNR, FQNEAQ (reference sequence). V lost 1 base and J 0 bases, leaving 13 bases between the germline ends. This CDR3 spans 18 amino acids. The CDR3 reads CASSLVGTLSSGANVLTF. CDR3 bases: TGTGCCAGCAGCTTAGTAGGGACATTAAGCTCTGGGGCCAACGTCCTGACTTTC.